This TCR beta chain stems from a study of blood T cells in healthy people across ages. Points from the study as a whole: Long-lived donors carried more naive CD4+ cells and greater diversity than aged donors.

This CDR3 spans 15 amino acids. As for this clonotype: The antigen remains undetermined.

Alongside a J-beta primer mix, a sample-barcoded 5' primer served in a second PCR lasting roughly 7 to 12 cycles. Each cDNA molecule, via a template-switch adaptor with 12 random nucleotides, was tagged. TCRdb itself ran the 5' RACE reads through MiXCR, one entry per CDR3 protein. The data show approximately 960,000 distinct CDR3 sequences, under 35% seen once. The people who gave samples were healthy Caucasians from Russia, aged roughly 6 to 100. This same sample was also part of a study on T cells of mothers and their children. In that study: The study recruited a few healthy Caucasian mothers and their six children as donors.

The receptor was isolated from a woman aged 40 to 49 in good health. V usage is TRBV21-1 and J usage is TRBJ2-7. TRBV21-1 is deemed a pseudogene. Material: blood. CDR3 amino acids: CASSPHGSFLYEQYF. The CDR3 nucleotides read TGTGCCAGCAGCCCCCACGGGTCCTTTCTGTACGAGCAGTACTTC.